This record concerns one T cell receptor beta chain sequence. This CDR3 is 14 amino acids long. Between the trimmed V and J ends, which lost 6 bases and 2 bases, there was a span of 13 bases. The germline CDR1 and CDR2 sequences are MDHEN and SYDVKM. Sequencing was performed with immunoSEQ multiplex PCR; in TCRdb, only in-frame clones are kept and a portion is missing. Of 300,000 to 350,000 clones listed, roughly 87% are singletons. This sample was included in a study of blood T cell repertoires in COVID-19. Sequencing input: PBMCs or T cells enriched from blood (not recorded which). The sequence came from a woman in her twenties or thirties who had recovered from COVID-19. V and J are TRBV28 and TRBJ1-2; no clear D gene. The chain's CDR3 is CASSRSGFNYGYTF. Here the CDR3 DNA reads TGTGCCAGCAGCCGCTCGGGGTTCAACTATGGCTACACCTTC.